This T cell receptor (beta chain) emerged from a study of cytomegalovirus exposure and HLA in healthy donors. For the study at large: In a previous analysis, some 110 million unique TCR beta sequences were found from 170 million or so T cells.

Primers for the PCR totalled 60 Vbeta and 13 Jbeta. Profiled with immunoSEQ multiplex PCR; TCRdb holds only in-frame clones, not every one. This sample carries over 150,000 clones, 79% of them seen once, and the ten largest clones take approximately 1.5%. Per germline, CDR1 MNHEY and CDR2 SVGAGI. V lost 2 bases and J 6 bases, leaving 17 bases between the germline ends. CDR3 length: 15 amino acids. This clonotype was obtained from a girl aged 10 to 17 in good health and CMV-seropositive. The specimen was PBMCs. The chain is built from TRBV6-5 and TRBJ2-7; perhaps TRBD2 as D (6 bases). The CDR3 DNA is TGTGCCAGCAGTTACCGAGCCGGGAGATGGGGCGAGCAGTACTTC. Protein sequence: CASSYRAGRWGEQYF.